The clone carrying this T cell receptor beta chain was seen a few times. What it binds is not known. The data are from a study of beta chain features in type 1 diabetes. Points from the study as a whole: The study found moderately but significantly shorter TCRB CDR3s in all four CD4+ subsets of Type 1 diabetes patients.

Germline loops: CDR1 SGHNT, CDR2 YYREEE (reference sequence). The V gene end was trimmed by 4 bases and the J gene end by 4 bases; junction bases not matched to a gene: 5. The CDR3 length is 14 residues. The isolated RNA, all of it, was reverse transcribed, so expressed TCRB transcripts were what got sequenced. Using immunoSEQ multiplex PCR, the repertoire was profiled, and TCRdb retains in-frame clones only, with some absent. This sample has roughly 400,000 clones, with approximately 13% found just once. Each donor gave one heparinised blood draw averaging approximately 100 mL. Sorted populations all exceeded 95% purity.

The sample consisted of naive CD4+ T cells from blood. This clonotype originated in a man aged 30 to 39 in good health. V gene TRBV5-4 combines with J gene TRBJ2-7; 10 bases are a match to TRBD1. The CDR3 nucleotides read TGTGCCAGCAGCGCCCGGGACAGGGGTTACGAGCAGTACTTC. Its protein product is CASSARDRGYEQYF.